Reported below is one T cell receptor beta chain. Generated by immunoSEQ multiplex PCR, the TCRdb table keeps only in-frame clones and is missing some. The table has 55,000 to 70,000 clones, approximately 90% seen once. This sample is part of a study of OX40 agonist ivuxolimab in advanced cancers. Germline values: CDR1 LGHNA, CDR2 YNFKEQ. After removal of 0 bases from V and 3 bases from J, the junction contained 6 bases not matched to a gene. The CDR3 spans 16 residues. The chain joins TRBV4-2 to TRBJ1-2; TRBD1 aligns across 8 bases. The source was CD4+ or CD8+ T cells sorted from blood, collected in a trial of the OX40 agonist ivuxolimab. This receptor was identified in an adult with an advanced solid tumor such as melanoma, head and neck, liver or kidney cancer. CDR3 amino acids: CASSQDRQGAYYGYTF. CDR3 coding DNA: TGTGCCAGCAGCCAAGATCGTCAGGGGGCTTACTATGGCTACACCTTC.